The 32 T cell receptor beta chains listed next were all sequenced from one sample in a study of beta chain features in type 1 diabetes. TCRB transcripts that were expressed got sequenced, as all of the isolated RNA had been reverse transcribed. Sequencing used immunoSEQ multiplex PCR; TCRdb keeps in-frame clones, though not all of them. This sample has a few hundred thousand clones, with approximately 15% found just once. Sequencing was performed on naive CD4+ T cells from blood. The receptors originated from a man younger than 45 in good health.

The chain recombines TRBV30 with TRBJ2-7; D remains unclear. Germline-derived CDR1 and CDR2 are GTSNPN and SVGIG (reference sequence). V was cut by 3 bases and J by 1 base, with 4 bases left in between. The CDR3 is made up of 11 amino acids. Here the CDR3 DNA reads TGTGCCTGGAGGCGATCCTACGAGCAGTACGTC. Its translation is CAWRRSYEQYV.

The chain carries TRBV7-2 and TRBJ2-3, with TRBD1 as a possible D gene (5 bases). This CDR3 contains 14 residues. Germline assignment: CDR1 SGHTA and CDR2 FQGNSA. V shed 4 bases and J shed 4 bases, with 12 bases lying between them. CDR3 region: CASSSRLGADTQYF. The CDR3 coding sequence is TGTGCCAGCAGCTCCCGTCTAGGGGCAGATACGCAGTATTTT.

The chain couples TRBV7-2 to TRBJ2-5; TRBD2 matches 12 bases. CDR1 and CDR2 from the germline V gene are SGHTA and FQGNSA. J gave up 1 base and V 2 bases, and 8 bases lay outside the gene matches. This CDR3 spans 18 amino acids. For the CDR3, the DNA is TGTGCCAGCAGCTTACGAACTAGCGGGAGGCTACTCCAAGAGACCCAGTACTTC. This codes for CASSLRTSGRLLQETQYF.

DNA for the CDR3: TGTGCCAGCAGCGCCGGGGGGCTGTTCGACACTGAAGCTTTCTTT. Its translation is CASSAGGLFDTEAFF. The rearrangement joins TRBV9 to TRBJ1-1; possibly TRBD1 for D (6 bases). The V and J ends lost 3 bases and 3 bases respectively, with 15 bases between them. CDR3 length equals 15 residues. The V gene's germline CDR1 is SGDLS and CDR2 YYNGEE.

This clone was seen more than once but under ten times. The sample contains more than one DNA sequence encoding this CDR3. The V gene is TRBV2, the J gene TRBJ2-7; no definite D call. Germline lookup yields CDR1 SNHLY and CDR2 FYNNEI. Trimming stripped 2 bases from V and 3 bases from J, with 2 bases between. This CDR3 is 11 amino acids long. In DNA, the CDR3 is TGTGCCAGCAGTGAACTCTACGAGCAGTACTTC. Its translation is CASSELYEQYF. Full variable domain (remainder filled in from reference TRBV2 and TRBJ2-7): EPEVTQTPSHQVTQMGQEVILRCVPISNHLYFYWYRQILGQKVEFLVSFYNNEISEKSEIFDDQFSVERPDGSNFTLKIRSTKLEDSAMYFCASSELYEQYFGPGTRLTVT.

This clone was seen a few times. V and J are TRBV7-9 and TRBJ1-1; D gene ambiguous. The CDR3 is 11 residues long. Trimming stripped 5 bases from V and 7 bases from J, with 8 bases between. CDR1 and CDR2 (germline): SEHNR, FQNEAQ (reference sequence). CDR3 sequence (DNA): TGTGCCAGCAGCCAAACAGATGAAGCTTTCTTT. This sequence encodes CASSQTDEAFF.

This clone was seen ten or more times. The genes are TRBV29-1 and TRBJ2-4, with D perhaps matching TRBD2 (5 bases). V was clipped by 7 bases and J by 9 bases, with 16 bases between them. CDR3 length: 12 amino acids. Germline V gene sequence: CDR1 SQVTM, CDR2 ANQGSEA. The CDR3 protein is CSAGAADGIQYF. DNA of the CDR3: TGCAGCGCAGGAGCGGCGGACGGCATTCAGTACTTC.

The genes are TRBV9 and TRBJ2-3, with D unclear. V lost 3 bases and J 5 bases, leaving 13 bases between the germline ends. Germline lookup yields CDR1 SGDLS and CDR2 YYNGEE. The CDR3 loop spans 14 amino acids. CDR3: CASSDRTGGDTQYF. CDR3 in DNA: TGTGCCAGCAGCGACCGGACGGGCGGAGATACGCAGTATTTT.

The V and J genes are TRBV11-2 and TRBJ2-7; TRBD1 aligns across 8 bases. CDR1 SGHAT and CDR2 FQNNGV come from the germline V gene. The CDR3 totals 16 residues. The V segment lost 1 base and the J segment 4 bases; nucleotides outside the gene matches: 9. The CDR3 protein is CASSLAYAGGRYEQYF. In DNA form, the CDR3 reads TGTGCCAGCAGCTTAGCGTACGCAGGGGGCAGGTACGAGCAGTACTTC. The full variable domain, completed using reference TRBV11-2 and TRBJ2-7, is EAGVAQSPRYKIIEKRQSVAFWCNPISGHATLYWYQQILGQGPKLLIQFQNNGVVDDSQLPKDRFSAERLKGVDSTLKIQPAKLEDSAVYLCASSLAYAGGRYEQYFGPGTRLTVT.

The chain is built from TRBV30 and TRBJ2-2; D gene ambiguous. CDR1 is GTSNPN, CDR2 SVGIG, per germline (reference sequence). The V end lost 0 bases, the J end lost 2 bases, and 4 bases lay between the germline ends. This CDR3 region has 13 residues. The CDR3 is CAWSVPNTGELFF. The CDR3 nucleotides are TGTGCCTGGAGTGTCCCTAACACCGGGGAGCTGTTTTTT.

This clone was picked up a small number of times. The rearrangement links TRBV13 to TRBJ2-1, with 10 bases that match TRBD2. The V gene's germline CDR1 is PRHDT and CDR2 FYEKMQ (reference sequence). The CDR3 loop spans 14 amino acids. The ends lost 7 bases at V and 4 bases at J; junction bases unmatched: 4. CDR3 loop: CASTGTSVYNEQFF. As DNA, the CDR3 is TGTGCCAGCACCGGGACTAGCGTGTACAATGAGCAGTTCTTC.

The chain employs TRBV4-3 and TRBJ2-1; no clear D gene. Trimming left V 1 base short and J 1 base short, with 8 bases between. Germline assignment: CDR1 LGHNA and CDR2 YSLEER. The CDR3 is 15 amino acids. DNA of the CDR3: TGCGCCAGCAGCCAAGCCGCCCCGTCCTACAATGAGCAGTTCTTC. This encodes CASSQAAPSYNEQFF.

Regarding this clone: Other DNA sequences in the same sample also yield this CDR3. This chain's CDR3 is CASSPGLATDTQYF. The CDR3 nucleotides read TGCGCCAGCAGCCCAGGACTAGCAACAGATACGCAGTATTTT. V usage is TRBV5-1 and J usage is TRBJ2-3; TRBD2 agrees at 8 bases. The germline V gene encodes CDR1 SGHRS and CDR2 YFSETQ. The V gene end was trimmed by 4 bases and the J gene end by 3 bases; junction bases not matched to a gene: 4. This CDR3 spans 14 amino acids.

The rearrangement joins TRBV7-2 to TRBJ2-2; D ambiguous. CDR1 SGHTA and CDR2 FQGNSA come from the germline V gene. V lost 5 bases and J 1 base, leaving 11 bases between the germline ends. The CDR3 totals 15 residues. In DNA form, the CDR3 reads TGTGCCAGCAGCCGAAGTCCTGAGAACACCGGGGAGCTGTTTTTT. Protein sequence: CASSRSPENTGELFF. Full variable domain (rest looked up from reference TRBV7-2 and TRBJ2-2): GAGVSQSPSNKVTEKGKDVELRCDPISGHTALYWYRQSLGQGLEFLIYFQGNSAPDKSGLPSDRFSAERTGGSVSTLTIQRTQQEDSAVYLCASSRSPENTGELFFGEGSRLTVL.

This clone was detected only a few times. J is TRBJ2-7 and V is TRBV18; D remains ambiguous. V was trimmed by 3 bases and J by 3 bases, leaving 9 bases between them. This CDR3 has 13 residues. Germline V lookup: CDR1 KGHSH, CDR2 LQKENI. CDR3 residues: CASSPGQFYEQYV. Written as DNA, the CDR3 is TGTGCCAGCTCACCGGGTCAATTCTACGAGCAGTACGTC.

This chain uses TRBV11-3 with TRBJ1-5, with no clear D. Trimming cost V 2 bases and J 3 bases, with 5 bases left between them. Germline CDR1 and CDR2: SGHNT and YENEEA. The CDR3 sequence is 13 residues long. CDR3 coding DNA: TGTGCCAGCAGCTTACGAAACAATCAGCCCCAGCATTTT. Its protein product is CASSLRNNQPQHF.

The V and J genes are TRBV7-9 and TRBJ2-2, with 7 bases that match TRBD1. Germline CDR1 SEHNR, CDR2 FQNEAQ (reference sequence). V shed 3 bases and J 5 bases; nucleotides not matched to a gene: 6. This CDR3 has 15 amino acids. DNA of the CDR3: TGTGCCAGCAGCTTGGGAGACAGGGATACCGGGGAGCTGTTTTTT. Its translation: CASSLGDRDTGELFF.

The chain combines TRBV27 with TRBJ2-7; perhaps TRBD2 as D (5 bases). In germline, CDR1 is MNHEY, CDR2 SMNVEV (reference sequence). CDR3 length equals 14 residues. Trimming stripped 11 bases from V and 0 bases from J, with 17 bases between. The DNA for the CDR3 is TGTGCCCCTCAAGCGGACTGGAGCTCCTACGAGCAGTACGTC. Translation gives CAPQADWSSYEQYV.

This clone was found a few times. The chain joins TRBV4-3 to TRBJ2-1; D not certain. Trimming removed 2 bases at V and 4 bases at J, with 15 bases between. CDR1 is LGHNA, CDR2 YSLEER, per germline. The CDR3 has 16 residues. The CDR3 spells CASSQSVPRFYNEQFF. CDR3 sequence (DNA): TGCGCCAGCAGCCAATCGGTCCCGAGGTTTTACAATGAGCAGTTCTTC.

This clone was found once. The chain has TRBV6-1 and TRBJ1-2; D not resolved. Germline V lookup: CDR1 MNHNS, CDR2 SASEGT. The CDR3 is 13 residues long. V shed 10 bases and J shed 4 bases, with 16 bases lying between them. CDR3 coding DNA: TGTGCCACCAGACCTGGACTCGGCTATGGCTACACCTTC. Protein product: CATRPGLGYGYTF.

In this sample, this clone turned up a few times. The chain links TRBV21-1 to TRBJ2-5; no check of the table's D call, TRBD2, against the DNA was made. TRBV21-1 is recorded as a pseudogene. This CDR3 has 13 residues. The DNA for the CDR3 is TGTGCCAGCAGCCCTCGGACTCAAGAGACCCAGTACTTC. Translation: CASSPRTQETQYF.

V usage is TRBV9 and J usage is TRBJ2-3, with 9 positions matching TRBD2. The CDR3 is 19 residues long. Germline lookup yields CDR1 SGDLS and CDR2 YYNGEE. J gave up 1 base and V 2 bases, and 14 bases lay outside the gene matches. The CDR3 here is CASSVQGVGREGGTDTQYF. The CDR3 nucleotides are TGTGCCAGCAGCGTTCAAGGTGTGGGGCGGGAGGGCGGCACAGATACGCAGTATTTT.

This chain links TRBV7-9 with TRBJ2-7; 9 nucleotides agree with TRBD1. The CDR3 contains 13 residues. Trimming took 6 bases from V and 5 from J; bases not matched to a gene: 5. Germline V gene data show CDR1 as SEHNR and CDR2 as FQNEAQ (reference sequence). CDR3 protein: CASSRGTGNEQYF. The CDR3 DNA follows: TGTGCCAGCAGTCGAGGGACAGGGAACGAGCAGTACTTC.

V usage is TRBV11-2 and J usage is TRBJ1-4; unclear D gene. V lost 1 base and J lost 7, with 10 bases in between. The CDR3 extends over 14 amino acids. Germline CDR1 and CDR2: SGHAT and FQNNGV. CDR3 residues: CASSLAILSEKLFF. CDR3 nucleotide sequence: TGTGCCAGCAGCTTAGCCATTCTAAGTGAAAAACTGTTTTTT. Full variable domain (outside the CDR3, taken from reference TRBV11-2 and TRBJ1-4): EAGVAQSPRYKIIEKRQSVAFWCNPISGHATLYWYQQILGQGPKLLIQFQNNGVVDDSQLPKDRFSAERLKGVDSTLKIQPAKLEDSAVYLCASSLAILSEKLFFGSGTQLSVL.

The chain carries TRBV2 and TRBJ2-1; D not resolved. V dropped 2 bases and J dropped 5 bases, with 10 bases sitting between them. The V gene's germline CDR1 is SNHLY and CDR2 FYNNEI. The CDR3 is 14 amino acids. CDR3 in amino acids: CASSELGGHNEQFF. CDR3 DNA sequence: TGTGCCAGCAGTGAACTGGGTGGGCACAATGAGCAGTTCTTC.

The gene calls are TRBV7-2 and TRBJ2-5; 12 bases line up with TRBD1. Trimming cost V 4 bases and J 5 bases; bases outside gene matches: 11. Germline CDR1 is SGHTA and CDR2 is FQGNSA. The CDR3 length is 17 residues. The CDR3 nucleotides are TGTGCCAGCAGCTACCGAGGGGGACAGGGGGCGCAGGAGACCCAGTACTTC. This sequence encodes CASSYRGGQGAQETQYF.

In this sample, this clone turned up a few times. The chain carries TRBV5-1 and TRBJ2-3, with 9 bases that match TRBD1. J gave up 5 bases and V 2 bases, and 6 bases lay outside the gene matches. Per germline, CDR1 SGHRS and CDR2 YFSETQ. There are 15 residues in the CDR3. As DNA, the CDR3 is TGCGCCAGCAGCTTAGGACAGGGGCTTGGAGATACGCAGTATTTT. Its translation is CASSLGQGLGDTQYF.

The chain carries TRBV30 and TRBJ2-5; D remains ambiguous. The CDR3 consists of 13 residues. Germline V gene sequence: CDR1 GTSNPN, CDR2 SVGIG (reference sequence). Deletions cut 3 bases from V and 5 bases from J, with 13 bases between. The CDR3 region has the DNA TGTGCCTGGAGGGGTGGAACCCGGGAGACCCAGTACTTC. This sequence encodes CAWRGGTRETQYF.

This clone was detected only a few times. The V call is TRBV7-9, the J call TRBJ2-1; TRBD2 matches 7 bases. The CDR3 totals 15 residues. Trimming took 3 bases from V and 8 from J; bases not matched to a gene: 10. CDR1 and CDR2 from the germline V gene are SEHNR and FQNEAQ (reference sequence). CDR3 coding DNA: TGTGCCAGCAGCTTTGGACTAGGGCGAGGGGATGAGCAGTTCTTC. As protein: CASSFGLGRGDEQFF.

For the CDR3, the DNA is TGCAGTTTCTACTTTAACTATGGCTACACCTTC. It specifies CSFYFNYGYTF. J is TRBJ1-2 and V is TRBV20-1; no firm D call. The germline V gene encodes CDR1 DFQATT and CDR2 SNEGSKA (reference sequence). The CDR3 length is 11 residues. Trimming took off 8 bases at V and 1 base at J, with 8 bases between the two ends.

The chain combines TRBV15 with TRBJ1-5; D not certain. CDR3 size: 14 residues. V lost 4 bases to trimming and J lost 7 bases, with 14 bases between them. Germline V lookup: CDR1 LNHNV, CDR2 YYDKDF (reference sequence). The CDR3 sequence is CATSIVKERQPQHF. The CDR3 DNA sequence: TGTGCCACCAGCATCGTAAAGGAGAGGCAGCCCCAGCATTTT.

The V gene is TRBV27, the J gene TRBJ2-1; D is possibly TRBD1 (5 bases). Germline CDR1 MNHEY, CDR2 SMNVEV (reference sequence). This CDR3 is 12 amino acids long. V shed 4 bases and J shed 5 bases, with 6 bases lying between them. CDR3 residues: CASSYRNNEQFF. In DNA form, the CDR3 reads TGTGCCAGCAGTTACAGGAACAATGAGCAGTTCTTC.